These T cell receptor beta chains were read from a single sample in a study of CD4 and CD8 cells across lung adenocarcinoma regions. One entry per CDR3 protein, called by TCRdb with MiXCR from the PCR reads. Of some 8,000 distinct CDR3 sequences in the sample, nearly 55% were seen once. Source material: CD8+ T cells from the center of a lung tumor. All receptors derive from a female donor with lung adenocarcinoma. The CD4 and CD8 labels of this study may be unreliable. Each CDR3 is given without its conserved first and last residue. The size entry is marked missing in some rows and otherwise reads once, few, many or a size class.

NA	TRBV6-5	TRBJ2-1	ASSYQPLDIDEQF
NA	TRBV28	TRBJ1-1	ASSQPTWGTEAF
few	TRBV6-1	TRBJ2-1	ASSRGLAGGGTQF
NA	TRBV7-3	NA	RVTGMRAKDMQY
medium-sized	TRBV12-3/TRBV12-4	TRBJ2-3	ASNPGGASTDTQY
NA	TRBV12-3/TRBV12-4	TRBJ2-1	AGSLGRDQETQY
NA	TRBV7-2	TRBJ2-7	ASSRTGGSGEQY
NA	TRBV12-3/TRBV12-4	TRBJ2-5	PGTGRGARDIQY
medium-sized	TRBV12-3/TRBV12-4	TRBJ2-1	ASSLSPSGGANEQF
NA	TRBV7-2	NA	ASRVTGEETQF